Below, 6 T cell receptor beta chains from the same sample are listed, as sequenced in a study of radiotherapy plus CTLA-4 blockade in lung cancer. Measured with immunoSEQ multiplex PCR; TCRdb has only the in-frame clones, and not every one. This table has about 87,000 clones, more than 85% appearing once. The material sequenced was peripheral blood, taken from a patient treated with radiotherapy plus ipilimumab. These receptors were taken from a human donor with non-small cell lung cancer that progressed on radiotherapy plus ipilimumab.

V gene TRBV4-3 combines with J gene TRBJ2-7, with D perhaps given as TRBD1 or TRBD2 (6 bases each). The germline V gene encodes CDR1 LGHNA and CDR2 YSLEER. This CDR3 region has 17 residues. The V end was cut by 0 bases, the J end by 6 bases, with 21 bases between. The CDR3 spells CASSQEGTRGPLSEQYF. CDR3 in DNA: TGCGCCAGCAGCCAAGAAGGTACCCGGGGGCCATTAAGCGAGCAGTACTTC.

V and J are TRBV5-4 and TRBJ1-1, with D possibly being TRBD1 (5 bases). This CDR3 has 14 residues. Germline CDR1 reads SGHNT; CDR2 reads YYREEE (reference sequence). V was cut by 0 bases and J by 7 bases, with 13 bases left in between. CDR3 nucleotide sequence: TGTGCCAGCAGCTTGGACAGGCCCGACGGTGAAGCTTTCTTT. Encoded protein: CASSLDRPDGEAFF.

This clone is a singleton in its sample. J is TRBJ1-1 and V is TRBV4-2, with D possibly being TRBD1 (5 bases). This CDR3 has 13 amino acids. V was trimmed by 4 bases and J by 6 bases, leaving 12 bases between them. From germline, CDR1 is LGHNA and CDR2 YNFKEQ. The CDR3 spells CASSRDSISEAFF. The CDR3 DNA reads as TGTGCCAGCAGCCGAGACAGTATCTCTGAAGCTTTCTTT.

This sequence joins TRBV18 and TRBJ2-5, with 9 bases aligning to TRBD1. The end of the DNA aligns better with TRBJ2-7, so the J call may be wrong. Germline CDR1 and CDR2: KGHSH and LQKENI. The CDR3 has 15 residues. The DNA for the CDR3 is TGTGCCAGCTCACTAGGGACAGGGTTCTCTCCCGAGCAGTACTTC. Protein product: CASSLGTGFSPEQYF.

The chain uses TRBV4-2 and TRBJ1-1; 10 nucleotides agree with TRBD1. Germline V gene lookup returns CDR1 LGHNA and CDR2 YNFKEQ. The CDR3 loop spans 15 amino acids. After removal of 0 bases from V and 7 bases from J, the junction contained 5 bases not matched to a gene. As DNA, the CDR3 is TGTGCCAGCAGCCAAGATCAGGACAGGGGGAGTGAAGCTTTCTTT. Translated, it gives CASSQDQDRGSEAFF.

The chain is built from TRBV7-2 and TRBJ2-2, with TRBD1 matching 8 bases. The CDR3 is 14 residues long. V was clipped by 4 bases and J by 8 bases; unmatched bases: 6. CDR1 is SGHTA and CDR2 is FQGNSA in the germline V gene. Here the CDR3 reads CASSWDRRSGELFF. Here the CDR3 DNA reads TGTGCCAGCAGCTGGGACAGGCGGTCAGGGGAGCTGTTTTTT.